Listed here is a single T cell receptor (beta chain). Authors' processing steps: The assay estimated nucleated cells by amplifying reference gene primers. Using immunoSEQ multiplex PCR, the repertoire was profiled, and TCRdb retains in-frame clones only, with some absent. D and trimming come from the DNA, and the V and J calls and clone size come from that table. The sample records tens of thousands of clones, around 85% being singletons. The record originates from a study of blood T cell repertoires in COVID-19. Turning to the study itself: PBMCs, B-cell-depleted T cells, or T cells were the source of the cDNA or gDNA that made up the material.

This CDR3 is 15 amino acids long. Trimming at V came to 0 bases and at J to 10 bases, leaving 6 bases not matched to a gene. The germline gives CDR1 LGHNA, CDR2 YNFKEQ. Source material: peripheral blood. The receptor comes from a man between 50 and 59 years old with active COVID-19. The chain recombines TRBV4-2 with TRBJ2-1; TRBD2 matches 10 bases. CDR3 bases: TGTGCCAGCAGCCAAGAGTCTAGCGGGAGACAGGAGCAGTTCTTC. Translation gives CASSQESSGRQEQFF.